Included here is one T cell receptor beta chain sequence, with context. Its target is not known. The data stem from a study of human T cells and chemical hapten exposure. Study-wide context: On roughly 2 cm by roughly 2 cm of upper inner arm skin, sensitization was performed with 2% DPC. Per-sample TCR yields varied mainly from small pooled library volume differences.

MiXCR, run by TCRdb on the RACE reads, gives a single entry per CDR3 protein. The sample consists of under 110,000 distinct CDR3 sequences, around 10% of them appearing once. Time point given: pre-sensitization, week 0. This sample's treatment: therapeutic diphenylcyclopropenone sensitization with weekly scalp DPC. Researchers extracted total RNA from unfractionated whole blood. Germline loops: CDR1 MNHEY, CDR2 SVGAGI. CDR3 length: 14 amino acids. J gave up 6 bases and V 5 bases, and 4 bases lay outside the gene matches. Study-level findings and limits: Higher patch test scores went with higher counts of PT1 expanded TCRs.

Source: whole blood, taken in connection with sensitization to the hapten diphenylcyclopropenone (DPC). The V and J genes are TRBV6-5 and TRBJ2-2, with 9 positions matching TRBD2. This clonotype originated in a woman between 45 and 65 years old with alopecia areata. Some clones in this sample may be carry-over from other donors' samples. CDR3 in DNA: TGTGCCAGCAGTCACGTAGCGGGAGCCGGGGAGCTGTTTTTT. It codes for CASSHVAGAGELFF.